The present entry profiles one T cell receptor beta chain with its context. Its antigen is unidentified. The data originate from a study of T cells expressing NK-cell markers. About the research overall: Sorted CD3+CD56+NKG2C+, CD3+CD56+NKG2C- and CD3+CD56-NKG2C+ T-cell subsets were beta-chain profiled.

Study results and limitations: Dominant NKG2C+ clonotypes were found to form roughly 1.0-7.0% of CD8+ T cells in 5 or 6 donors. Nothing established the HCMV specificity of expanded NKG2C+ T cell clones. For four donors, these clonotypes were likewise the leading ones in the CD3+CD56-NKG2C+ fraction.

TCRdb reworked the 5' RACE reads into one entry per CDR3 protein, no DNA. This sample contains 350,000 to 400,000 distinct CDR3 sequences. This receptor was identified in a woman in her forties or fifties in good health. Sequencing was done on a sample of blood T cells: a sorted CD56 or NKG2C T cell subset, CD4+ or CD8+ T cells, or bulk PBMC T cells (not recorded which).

The CDR3 sequence: CASSQGPPGLTYNEQFF. The chain carries TRBV4-1 and TRBJ2-1; the TCRdb call, TRBD1, lacks DNA for checking. The CDR3 contains 17 residues. Germline V lookup: CDR1 MGHRA, CDR2 YSYEKL.